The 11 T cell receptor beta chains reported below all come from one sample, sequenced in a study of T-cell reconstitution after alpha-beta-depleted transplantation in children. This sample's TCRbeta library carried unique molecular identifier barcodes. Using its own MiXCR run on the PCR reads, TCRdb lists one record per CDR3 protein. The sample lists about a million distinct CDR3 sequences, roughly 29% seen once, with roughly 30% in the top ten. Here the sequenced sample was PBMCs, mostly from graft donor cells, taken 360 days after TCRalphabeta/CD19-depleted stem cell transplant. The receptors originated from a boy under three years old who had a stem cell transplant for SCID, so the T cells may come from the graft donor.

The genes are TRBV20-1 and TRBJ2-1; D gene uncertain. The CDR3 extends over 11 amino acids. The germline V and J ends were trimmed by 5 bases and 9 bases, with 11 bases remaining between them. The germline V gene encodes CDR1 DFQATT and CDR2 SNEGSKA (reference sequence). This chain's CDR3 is CSAGLTGEQFF. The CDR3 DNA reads TGCAGTGCTGGGTTGACGGGTGAGCAGTTCTTC.

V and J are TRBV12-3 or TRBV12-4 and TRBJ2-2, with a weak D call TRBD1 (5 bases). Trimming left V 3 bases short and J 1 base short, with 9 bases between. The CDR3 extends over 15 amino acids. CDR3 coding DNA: TGTGCCAGCAGTTTCATCCAGGGGAACACCGGGGAGCTGTTTTTT. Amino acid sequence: CASSFIQGNTGELFF.

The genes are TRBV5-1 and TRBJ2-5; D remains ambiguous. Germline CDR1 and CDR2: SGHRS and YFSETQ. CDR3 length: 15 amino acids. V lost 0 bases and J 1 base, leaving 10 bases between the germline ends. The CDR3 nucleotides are TGCGCCAGCAGCTTGGCTAAGGGTATCCAAGAGACCCAGTACTTC. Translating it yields CASSLAKGIQETQYF. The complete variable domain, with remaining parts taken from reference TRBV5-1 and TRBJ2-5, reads KAGVTQTPRYLIKTRGQQVTLSCSPISGHRSVSWYQQTPGQGLQFLFEYFSETQRNKGNFPGRFSGRQFSNSRSEMNVSTLELGDSALYLCASSLAKGIQETQYFGPGTRLLVL.

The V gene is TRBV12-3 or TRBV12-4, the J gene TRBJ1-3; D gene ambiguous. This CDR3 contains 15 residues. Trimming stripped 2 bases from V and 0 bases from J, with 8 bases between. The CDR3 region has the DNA TGTGCCAGCAGTTTAAGGCAGATCTCTGGAAACACCATATATTTT. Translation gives CASSLRQISGNTIYF.

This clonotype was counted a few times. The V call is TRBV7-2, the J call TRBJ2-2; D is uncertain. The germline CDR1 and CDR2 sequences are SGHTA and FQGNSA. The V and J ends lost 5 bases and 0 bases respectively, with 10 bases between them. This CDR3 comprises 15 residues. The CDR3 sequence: CASSEDGTNTGELFF. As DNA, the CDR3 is TGTGCCAGCAGCGAGGACGGCACGAACACCGGGGAGCTGTTTTTT.

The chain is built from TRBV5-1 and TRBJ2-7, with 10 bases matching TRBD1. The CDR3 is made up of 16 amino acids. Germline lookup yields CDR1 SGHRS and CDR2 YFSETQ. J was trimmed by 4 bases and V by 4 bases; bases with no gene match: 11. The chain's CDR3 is CASSAGTGVWSYEQYF. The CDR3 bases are TGCGCCAGCAGCGCAGGGACAGGGGTTTGGTCATACGAGCAGTACTTC. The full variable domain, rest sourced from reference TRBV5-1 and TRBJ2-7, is KAGVTQTPRYLIKTRGQQVTLSCSPISGHRSVSWYQQTPGQGLQFLFEYFSETQRNKGNFPGRFSGRQFSNSRSEMNVSTLELGDSALYLCASSAGTGVWSYEQYFGPGTRLTVT.

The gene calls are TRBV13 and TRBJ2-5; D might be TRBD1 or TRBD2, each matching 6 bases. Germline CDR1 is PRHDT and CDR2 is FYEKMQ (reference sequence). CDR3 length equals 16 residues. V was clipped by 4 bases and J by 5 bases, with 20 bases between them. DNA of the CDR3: TGTGCCAGCAGCTCCTCCCCCCTGGAGGGGGAGGAGACCCAGTACTTC. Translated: CASSSSPLEGEETQYF.

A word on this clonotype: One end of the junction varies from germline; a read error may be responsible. The CDR3 DNA follows: TGTGCCATAAGCCAGGGTAAAGATACGGAGTATTTT. This sequence encodes CAISQGKDTEYF. The chain is built from TRBV10-3 and TRBJ2-3, with D perhaps matching TRBD1 (5 bases). The CDR3 covers 12 residues. Per the germline V gene, CDR1 is ENHRY and CDR2 is SYGVKD.

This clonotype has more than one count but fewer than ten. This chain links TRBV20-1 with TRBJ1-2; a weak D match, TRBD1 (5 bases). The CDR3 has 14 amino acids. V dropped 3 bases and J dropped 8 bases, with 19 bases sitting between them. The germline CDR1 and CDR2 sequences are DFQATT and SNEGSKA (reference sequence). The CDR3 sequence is CSASHWGEPGGYTF. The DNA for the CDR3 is TGCAGTGCTAGTCATTGGGGCGAACCGGGGGGCTACACCTTC.

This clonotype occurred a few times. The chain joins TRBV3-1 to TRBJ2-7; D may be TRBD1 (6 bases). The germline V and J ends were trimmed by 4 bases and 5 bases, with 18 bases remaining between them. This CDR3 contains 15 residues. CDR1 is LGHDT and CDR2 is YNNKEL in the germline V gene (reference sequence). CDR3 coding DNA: TGTGCCAGCAGCCCGTCAGGGGCTAAGTCCCACGAGCAGTACTTC. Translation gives CASSPSGAKSHEQYF.

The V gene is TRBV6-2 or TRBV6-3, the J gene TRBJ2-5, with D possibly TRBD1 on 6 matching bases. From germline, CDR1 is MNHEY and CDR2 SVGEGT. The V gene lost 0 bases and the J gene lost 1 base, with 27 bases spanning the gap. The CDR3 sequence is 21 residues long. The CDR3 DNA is TGTGCCAGCAGTTACTCGGATGGCAGGAGCCTTCCGAGACAGGCCCAAGAGACCCAGTACTTC. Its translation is CASSYSDGRSLPRQAQETQYF.